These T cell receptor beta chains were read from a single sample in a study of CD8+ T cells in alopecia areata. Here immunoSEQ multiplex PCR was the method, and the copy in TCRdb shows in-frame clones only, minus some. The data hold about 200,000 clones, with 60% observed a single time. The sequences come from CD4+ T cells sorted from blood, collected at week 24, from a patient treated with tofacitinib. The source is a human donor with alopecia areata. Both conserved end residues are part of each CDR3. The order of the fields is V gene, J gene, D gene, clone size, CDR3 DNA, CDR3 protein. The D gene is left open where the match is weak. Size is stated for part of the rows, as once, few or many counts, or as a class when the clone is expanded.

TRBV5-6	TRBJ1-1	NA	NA	TGTGCCAGCAGCCGTAACACTGAAGCTTTCTTT	CASSRNTEAFF
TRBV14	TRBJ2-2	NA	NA	TGTGCCAGCAGCCGTGGCCCTGGGCGGACCGGGGAGCTGTTTTTT	CASSRGPGRTGELFF
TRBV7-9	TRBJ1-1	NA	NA	TGTGCCAGCAGCTTAGCGTATAACACTGAAGCTTTCTTT	CASSLAYNTEAFF
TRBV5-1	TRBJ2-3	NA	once	TGCGCCAGCAGGTTAGAATCTGCTAGCACAGATACGCAGTATTTT	CASRLESASTDTQYF
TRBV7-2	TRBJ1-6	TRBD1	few	TGTGCCAGCAGCTTGGCGGGACAGGGTAATTCACCCCTCCACTTT	CASSLAGQGNSPLHF
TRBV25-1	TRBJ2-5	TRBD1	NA	TGTGCCAGCAGGGAACAGGGGGCAAAGGTAGAGACCCAGTACTTC	CASREQGAKVETQYF
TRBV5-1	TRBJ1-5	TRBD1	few	TGCGCCAGCAGCATAGGGGGCGCAGATCAGCCCCAGCATTTT	CASSIGGADQPQHF
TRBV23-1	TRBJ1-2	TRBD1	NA	TGCGCCGTTCGGGGGACAGGAGCGTATGGCTACACCTTC	CAVRGTGAYGYTF
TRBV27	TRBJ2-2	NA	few	TGTGCCAGCAGTTTAGTGGCCGCCGGGGAGCTGTTTTTT	CASSLVAAGELFF
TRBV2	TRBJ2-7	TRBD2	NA	TGTGCCAGCAGTGACCCGGGACTAGCCTCCTGGGGGCAGTACTTC	CASSDPGLASWGQYF
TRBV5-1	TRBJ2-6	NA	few	TGCGCCAGCGGGGGAAACGAAGGCAACGTCCTGACTTTC	CASGGNEGNVLTF
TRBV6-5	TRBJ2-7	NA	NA	TGTGCCAGCAGCCAGGGGGGTCCTGCCTACGAGCAGTACTTC	CASSQGGPAYEQYF
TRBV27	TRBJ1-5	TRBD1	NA	TGTGCCAGCAGTTCCTCTATCAGGGGGAATCAGCCCCAGCATTTT	CASSSSIRGNQPQHF
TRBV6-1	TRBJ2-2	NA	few	TGTGCCAGCAGTTCATCGGGTGTCACCGGGGAGCTGTTTTTT	CASSSSGVTGELFF
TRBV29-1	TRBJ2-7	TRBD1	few	TGCAGCGTTGAGTGGGGACAGGGCAATTACGAGCAGTACTTC	CSVEWGQGNYEQYF
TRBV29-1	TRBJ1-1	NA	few	TGCAGCGTTGTCTCACGGTTGAACACTGAAGCTTTCTTT	CSVVSRLNTEAFF
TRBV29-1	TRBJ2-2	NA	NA	TGCAGCACCCGAGGGGGAGGGGTGAACACCGGGGAGCTGTTTTTT	CSTRGGGVNTGELFF
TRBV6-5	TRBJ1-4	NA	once	TGTGCCAGCAGTTCGGCCGGTGAAAAACTGTTTTTT	CASSSAGEKLFF
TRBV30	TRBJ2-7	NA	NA	TGTGCCTGGAGCCGAGTAGGCTACGAGCAGTACTTC	CAWSRVGYEQYF
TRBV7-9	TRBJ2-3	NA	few	TGTGCCAGCAGCGTTACAGGGAGCGGCACAGATACGCAGTATTTT	CASSVTGSGTDTQYF
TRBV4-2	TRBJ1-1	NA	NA	TGTGCCAGCAGCCATCCGGGGACACGGACTGAAGCTTTCTTT	CASSHPGTRTEAFF
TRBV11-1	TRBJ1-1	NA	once	TGTGCCAGCAGCTCGACTGGCAGGGTGAACACTGAAGCTTTCTTT	CASSSTGRVNTEAFF
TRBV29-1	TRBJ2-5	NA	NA	TGCAGCGTTTGGGACACCCGCGTCGAGACCCAGTACTTC	CSVWDTRVETQYF
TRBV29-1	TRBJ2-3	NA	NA	TGCAGCGTTTATCTATTCACAGATACGCAGTATTTT	CSVYLFTDTQYF
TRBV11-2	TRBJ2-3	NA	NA	TGTGCCAGCAGCTTAGTTTGGCTACCCAGGGATACGCAGTATTTT	CASSLVWLPRDTQYF
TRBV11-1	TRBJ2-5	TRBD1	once	TGTGCCAGCAGCGACAGGGGGCCTTGGGAGACCCAGTACTTC	CASSDRGPWETQYF
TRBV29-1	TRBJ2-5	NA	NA	TGCAGCGTTTGGCGGGAAGAGACCCAGTACTTC	CSVWREETQYF
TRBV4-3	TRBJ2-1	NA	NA	TGCGCCAGCAGCCAAGAAGGACTAAGCTCCTACAATGAGCAGTTCTTC	CASSQEGLSSYNEQFF
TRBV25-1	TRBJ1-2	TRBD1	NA	TGTGCCAGCAGTGACTATCGACAGGGATGCTACACCTTC	CASSDYRQGCYTF
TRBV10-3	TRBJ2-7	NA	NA	TGTGCCAGCAGTGCCAAGACTAGTCCCGACGAGCAGTACTTC	CASSAKTSPDEQYF
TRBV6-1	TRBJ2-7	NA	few	TGTGCCAGCGTCCACATGGACGAGCAGTACTTC	CASVHMDEQYF
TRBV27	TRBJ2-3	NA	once	TGTGCCAGCAGTTTATTTGGCGGCAGGGGCACAGATACGCAGTATTTT	CASSLFGGRGTDTQYF
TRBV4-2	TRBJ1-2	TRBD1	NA	TGTGCCAGCAGCCAAGATACGGGACAGGGGAATTTTAAGTATGGCTACACCTTC	CASSQDTGQGNFKYGYTF